Listed here is a single TCR beta chain. Germline assignment: CDR1 SQVTM and CDR2 ANQGSEA. There are 13 residues in the CDR3. The ends were cut back, 4 bases at V and 6 bases at J, with 15 bases in the middle. This entry is derived from a study of blood T cells in healthy people across ages. Each donor had about 10 milliliters of peripheral blood drawn. A second roughly 7 to 12 cycle PCR used barcoded and J-beta primers. Tags on each cDNA molecule came from a template-switch adaptor with 12 random nucleotides. TCRdb used MiXCR to reprocess the 5' RACE reads, holding one entry per CDR3 protein. The sample consists of over 1.5 million distinct CDR3 sequences, around 50% of them appearing once.

This clonotype was sampled from a woman aged 40 to 55 in good health. The sample taken for sequencing was blood. The chain is built from TRBV29-1 and TRBJ2-5, with D possibly being TRBD1 or TRBD2 (5 bases each). The CDR3 bases are TGCAGCGTTGCACTGGACTGGGGGAAGACCCAGTACTTC. It translates to CSVALDWGKTQYF. The entire variable domain, with the rest obtained from reference TRBV29-1 and TRBJ2-5, is as follows: SAVISQKPSRDICQRGTSLTIQCQVDSQVTMMFWYRQQPGQSLTLIATANQGSEATYESGFVIDKFPISRPNLTFSTLTVSNMSPEDSSIYLCSVALDWGKTQYFGPGTRLLVL.